The source of this T cell receptor (beta chain) is a study of cytomegalovirus exposure and HLA in healthy donors. The V end lost 6 bases, the J end lost 11 bases, and 16 bases lay between the germline ends. The CDR3 loop spans 12 amino acids. In germline, CDR1 is MDHEN, CDR2 SYDVKM. Vbeta (60) and Jbeta (13) primers were used in the PCR. The table came from immunoSEQ multiplex PCR; TCRdb's copy has only in-frame clones and leaves some out. The sample has approximately 200,000 clones, 75% to 85% seen once. With respect to this clone: Its antigen is still unknown.

Study outcomes and limitations: Analyses of presence/absence relied on an assumption of roughly uniform sequencing depth across donors. With further analysis later on, most CMV-associated TCR beta chains appeared HLA-restricted.

What was sequenced was PBMCs. This receptor was identified in a girl aged 10 to 17 in good health and CMV-seropositive. The V and J genes are TRBV28 and TRBJ1-1, with D perhaps TRBD1 (6 bases). The CDR3 loop reads CASRRTGGAAFF. DNA for the CDR3: TGTGCCAGCAGACGGACCGGGGGGGCCGCTTTCTTT.